This T cell receptor beta chain appears in the sequencing data of a study of cytomegalovirus exposure and HLA in healthy donors. Per the germline V gene, CDR1 is SNHLY and CDR2 is FYNNEI. The V gene end was trimmed by 6 bases and the J gene end by 5 bases; junction bases not matched to a gene: 10. This CDR3 is built from 15 residues. The PCR made use of 60 Vbeta and 13 Jbeta primers. This table comes from immunoSEQ multiplex PCR, and its TCRdb copy is limited to in-frame clones, with some not included. This listing includes over 70,000 clones. The receptor was isolated from a woman aged 40 to 49 in good health and CMV-seropositive. The sequencing sample was made of PBMCs. V usage is TRBV2 and J usage is TRBJ2-5, with 9 nucleotides matching TRBD1. The CDR3 is CASSTGTGGRETQYF. CDR3 DNA: TGTGCCAGCAGCACCGGAACAGGGGGCAGGGAGACCCAGTACTTC.